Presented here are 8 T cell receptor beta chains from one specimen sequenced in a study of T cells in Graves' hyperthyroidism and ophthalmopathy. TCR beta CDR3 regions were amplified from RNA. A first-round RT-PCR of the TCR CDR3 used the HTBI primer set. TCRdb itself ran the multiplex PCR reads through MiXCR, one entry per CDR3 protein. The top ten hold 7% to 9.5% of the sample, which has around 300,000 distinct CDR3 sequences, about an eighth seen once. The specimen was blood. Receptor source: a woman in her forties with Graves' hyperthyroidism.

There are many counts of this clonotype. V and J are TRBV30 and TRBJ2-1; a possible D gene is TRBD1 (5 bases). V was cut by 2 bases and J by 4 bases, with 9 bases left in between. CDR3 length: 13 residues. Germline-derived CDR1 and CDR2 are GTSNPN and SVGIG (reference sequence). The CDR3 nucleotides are TGTGCCTGGAGTCCAGGGATGTACAATGAGCAGTTCTTC. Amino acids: CAWSPGMYNEQFF.

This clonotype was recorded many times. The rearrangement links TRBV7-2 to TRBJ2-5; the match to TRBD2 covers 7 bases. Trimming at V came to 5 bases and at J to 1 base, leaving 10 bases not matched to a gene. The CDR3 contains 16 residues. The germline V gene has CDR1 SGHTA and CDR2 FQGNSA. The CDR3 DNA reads TGTGCCAGCAGCCGACGGGCTAGCGGAAGCCAAGAGACCCAGTACTTC. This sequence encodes CASSRRASGSQETQYF.

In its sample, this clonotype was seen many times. The CDR3 sequence: CASSPGLAKSTDTQYF. The CDR3 DNA reads TGTGCCAGCAGTCCGGGACTAGCGAAAAGCACAGATACGCAGTATTTT. This chain connects TRBV12-3 or TRBV12-4 to TRBJ2-3; 10 bases map to TRBD2. J gave up 0 bases and V 5 bases, and 5 bases lay outside the gene matches. CDR3 length equals 16 residues.

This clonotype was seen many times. The CDR3 bases are TGTGCCAGCAGTTTATCCGGGACGTGGGGAGAGACCCAGTACTTC. This encodes CASSLSGTWGETQYF. V and J are TRBV28 and TRBJ2-5, with D perhaps being TRBD1 or TRBD2 (5 bases each). Looked up from germline, CDR1 is MDHEN and CDR2 is SYDVKM. CDR3 length: 15 amino acids. The V end lost 1 base, the J end lost 4 bases, and 13 bases lay between the germline ends.

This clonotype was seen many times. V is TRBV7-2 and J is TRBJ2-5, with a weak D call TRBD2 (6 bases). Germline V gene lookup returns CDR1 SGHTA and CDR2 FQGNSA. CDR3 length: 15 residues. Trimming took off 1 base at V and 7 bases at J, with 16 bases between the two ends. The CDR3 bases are TGTGCCAGCAGCTTAGGCGGCGGGACTCGAGGGACCCAGTACTTC. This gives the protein CASSLGGGTRGTQYF.

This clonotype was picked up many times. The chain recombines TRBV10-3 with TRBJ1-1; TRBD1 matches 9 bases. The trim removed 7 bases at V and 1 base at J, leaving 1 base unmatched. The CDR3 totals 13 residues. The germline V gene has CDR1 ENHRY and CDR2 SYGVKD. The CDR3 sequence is CAITDRGNTEAFF. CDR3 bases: TGTGCCATCACGGACAGGGGGAACACTGAAGCTTTCTTT.

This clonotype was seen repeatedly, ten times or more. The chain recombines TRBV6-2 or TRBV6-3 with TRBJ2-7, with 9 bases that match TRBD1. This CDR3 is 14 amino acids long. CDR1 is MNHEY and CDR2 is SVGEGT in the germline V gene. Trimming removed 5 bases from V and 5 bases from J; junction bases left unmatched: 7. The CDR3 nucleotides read TGTGCCAGCAGTACAGGGGGCGCCTGGCACGAGCAGTACTTC. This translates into CASSTGGAWHEQYF.

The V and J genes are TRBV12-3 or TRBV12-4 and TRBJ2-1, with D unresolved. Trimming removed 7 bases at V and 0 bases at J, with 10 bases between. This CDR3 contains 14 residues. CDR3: CASTLKSSYNEQFF. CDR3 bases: TGTGCCAGCACCCTAAAAAGCTCCTACAATGAGCAGTTCTTC.